A selection of T cell receptor beta chains follows, all from one sample in a study of T cells in Graves' hyperthyroidism and ophthalmopathy. TCRdb re-derived calls from the multiplex PCR reads in MiXCR, one entry per CDR3 protein. The table lists 350,000 or so distinct CDR3 sequences, 15% to 20% of them singletons. Sequenced material: blood. These receptor sequences come from a woman aged 40 to 50 with Graves' ophthalmopathy. Each CDR3 is given with its conserved first and last residue. D genes are given only for firm matches. Size is omitted from some rows. Given values are once, few, many or a class for expanded clones.

d_call: NA; v_call: TRBV20-1; j_call: TRBJ2-4; clone_size: many; cdr3_aa: CSARGDVAVAKNIQYF; cdr3_nt: TGCAGTGCTAGAGGAGATGTGGCTGTGGCCAAAAACATTCAGTACTTC
d_call: NA; v_call: TRBV29-1; j_call: TRBJ1-2; clone_size: many; cdr3_aa: CSVAQNYGYTF; cdr3_nt: TGCAGCGTTGCACAGAACTATGGCTACACCTTC
d_call: NA; v_call: TRBV7-9; j_call: TRBJ2-7; clone_size: NA; cdr3_aa: CASPYDEQYF; cdr3_nt: TGTGCCAGCCCATATGATGAGCAGTACTTC
d_call: NA; v_call: TRBV6-5; j_call: TRBJ1-1; clone_size: NA; cdr3_aa: CASSYSVDGANTEAFF; cdr3_nt: TGTGCCAGCAGTTACTCAGTGGACGGAGCTAACACTGAAGCTTTCTTT
d_call: TRBD1; v_call: TRBV6-1; j_call: TRBJ1-1; clone_size: many; cdr3_aa: CASTDRVGAEAFF; cdr3_nt: TGTGCCAGCACCGACAGGGTAGGGGCTGAAGCTTTCTTT
d_call: NA; v_call: TRBV4-2; j_call: TRBJ1-2; clone_size: many; cdr3_aa: CASSRETGSGIYGYTF; cdr3_nt: TGTGCCAGCAGCCGAGAAACGGGCAGCGGGATCTATGGCTACACCTTC
d_call: TRBD1; v_call: TRBV10-1; j_call: TRBJ2-1; clone_size: many; cdr3_aa: CASSGQGRENEQFF; cdr3_nt: TGCGCCAGCAGCGGACAGGGGAGAGAAAATGAGCAGTTCTTC
d_call: NA; v_call: TRBV10-3; j_call: TRBJ2-3; clone_size: many; cdr3_aa: CAIRSDGSDTQYF; cdr3_nt: TGTGCCATCAGGTCGGACGGATCAGATACGCAGTATTTT
d_call: NA; v_call: TRBV12-3/TRBV12-4; j_call: TRBJ2-4; clone_size: many; cdr3_aa: CASSKTNIQYF; cdr3_nt: TGTGCCAGCAGCAAAACTAACATTCAGTACTTC
d_call: NA; v_call: TRBV12-3/TRBV12-4; j_call: TRBJ1-1; clone_size: few; cdr3_aa: CASSLSFSEAFF; cdr3_nt: TGTGCCAGCAGTTTATCTTTCAGTGAAGCTTTCTTT
d_call: NA; v_call: TRBV6-5; j_call: TRBJ1-2; clone_size: many; cdr3_aa: CASSYGRLYGYTF; cdr3_nt: TGTGCCAGCAGTTACGGTCGGCTCTATGGCTACACCTTC
d_call: TRBD1; v_call: TRBV6-5; j_call: TRBJ2-7; clone_size: many; cdr3_aa: CASRTTGGPYEQYF; cdr3_nt: TGTGCCAGCAGGACGACAGGGGGTCCCTACGAGCAGTACTTC
d_call: NA; v_call: TRBV2; j_call: TRBJ1-5; clone_size: many; cdr3_aa: CASRNSIDQPQHF; cdr3_nt: TGTGCCAGCAGGAATTCGATCGATCAGCCCCAGCATTTT
d_call: NA; v_call: TRBV4-2; j_call: TRBJ1-5; clone_size: many; cdr3_aa: CASSQDPPTGTSGNQPQHF; cdr3_nt: TGTGCCAGCAGCCAAGATCCCCCTACCGGGACTTCTGGCAATCAGCCCCAGCATTTT
d_call: NA; v_call: TRBV18; j_call: TRBJ2-5; clone_size: many; cdr3_aa: CASAQPLDDVTQYF; cdr3_nt: TGTGCCAGCGCCCAGCCCCTAGACGATGTGACCCAGTACTTC
d_call: NA; v_call: TRBV7-9; j_call: TRBJ1-1; clone_size: many; cdr3_aa: CASSTRDFLGTEAFF; cdr3_nt: TGTGCCAGCAGCACCAGGGACTTCCTCGGGACTGAAGCTTTCTTT
d_call: NA; v_call: TRBV28; j_call: TRBJ2-1; clone_size: many; cdr3_aa: CASSLSGSLYNEQFF; cdr3_nt: TGTGCCAGCAGTTTGTCGGGGTCACTTTACAATGAGCAGTTCTTC
d_call: NA; v_call: TRBV5-1; j_call: TRBJ1-1; clone_size: many; cdr3_aa: CASAWIRSSNTEAFF; cdr3_nt: TGCGCCAGTGCTTGGATCCGATCATCGAACACTGAAGCTTTCTTT
d_call: TRBD1; v_call: TRBV7-8; j_call: TRBJ2-2; clone_size: many; cdr3_aa: CASSLVRGTGATGELFF; cdr3_nt: TGTGCCAGCAGCTTAGTCCGCGGGACAGGGGCGACCGGGGAGCTGTTTTTT
d_call: NA; v_call: TRBV19; j_call: TRBJ1-1; clone_size: many; cdr3_aa: CASRRPGPNTEAFF; cdr3_nt: TGTGCCAGTAGGCGTCCAGGTCCGAACACTGAAGCTTTCTTT
d_call: NA; v_call: TRBV6-5; j_call: TRBJ2-4; clone_size: many; cdr3_aa: CASSYPGAMAKNIQYF; cdr3_nt: TGTGCCAGCAGTTACCCGGGGGCAATGGCCAAAAACATTCAGTACTTC
d_call: TRBD2; v_call: TRBV6-4; j_call: TRBJ2-2; clone_size: many; cdr3_aa: CASSVTSGRGTGELFF; cdr3_nt: TGTGCCAGCAGTGTGACTAGCGGGAGAGGGACCGGGGAGCTGTTTTTT
d_call: NA; v_call: TRBV29-1; j_call: TRBJ1-1; clone_size: many; cdr3_aa: CSVEDVFDRYTEAFF; cdr3_nt: TGCAGCGTTGAAGATGTATTCGACAGGTACACTGAAGCTTTCTTT
d_call: NA; v_call: TRBV5-5; j_call: TRBJ1-1; clone_size: many; cdr3_aa: CASSLNSGTEAFF; cdr3_nt: TGTGCCAGCAGCTTGAACAGCGGGACTGAAGCTTTCTTT
d_call: NA; v_call: TRBV6-5; j_call: TRBJ2-2; clone_size: many; cdr3_aa: CASSFPTSTGELFF; cdr3_nt: TGTGCCAGCAGTTTCCCGACTAGCACCGGGGAGCTGTTTTTT
d_call: TRBD2; v_call: TRBV6-1; j_call: TRBJ2-7; clone_size: NA; cdr3_aa: CASAQGGSGKYEQYF; cdr3_nt: TGTGCCAGCGCCCAAGGGGGTAGCGGGAAGTACGAGCAGTACTTC
d_call: TRBD1; v_call: TRBV12-3/TRBV12-4; j_call: TRBJ1-5; clone_size: many; cdr3_aa: CASSPTVGGRAAQHF; cdr3_nt: TGTGCCAGCAGTCCCACGGTAGGGGGCCGGGCGGCCCAGCATTTT
d_call: TRBD2; v_call: TRBV29-1; j_call: TRBJ2-2; clone_size: many; cdr3_aa: CSVGLAGVPTGELFF; cdr3_nt: TGCAGCGTTGGTCTCGCGGGAGTACCCACCGGGGAGCTGTTTTTT
d_call: TRBD1; v_call: TRBV6-1; j_call: TRBJ1-1; clone_size: NA; cdr3_aa: CAGQGASTEAFF; cdr3_nt: TGTGCCGGACAGGGGGCGTCCACTGAAGCTTTCTTT
d_call: TRBD1; v_call: TRBV7-9; j_call: TRBJ1-6; clone_size: many; cdr3_aa: CASSRTGVGSPLHF; cdr3_nt: TGTGCCAGCAGCCGGACAGGGGTAGGGTCACCCCTCCACTTT
d_call: NA; v_call: TRBV7-2; j_call: TRBJ1-2; clone_size: many; cdr3_aa: CASSSDRSRISGYTF; cdr3_nt: TGTGCCAGCAGCAGCGACAGGTCCCGGATCTCTGGCTACACCTTC
d_call: TRBD1; v_call: TRBV29-1; j_call: TRBJ1-3; clone_size: many; cdr3_aa: CSVENRGGNTIYF; cdr3_nt: TGCAGCGTTGAGAACAGGGGCGGAAACACCATATATTTT
d_call: TRBD2; v_call: TRBV10-3; j_call: TRBJ2-5; clone_size: many; cdr3_aa: CAISEGWTSGEETQYF; cdr3_nt: TGTGCCATCAGTGAGGGGTGGACTAGCGGGGAAGAGACCCAGTACTTC